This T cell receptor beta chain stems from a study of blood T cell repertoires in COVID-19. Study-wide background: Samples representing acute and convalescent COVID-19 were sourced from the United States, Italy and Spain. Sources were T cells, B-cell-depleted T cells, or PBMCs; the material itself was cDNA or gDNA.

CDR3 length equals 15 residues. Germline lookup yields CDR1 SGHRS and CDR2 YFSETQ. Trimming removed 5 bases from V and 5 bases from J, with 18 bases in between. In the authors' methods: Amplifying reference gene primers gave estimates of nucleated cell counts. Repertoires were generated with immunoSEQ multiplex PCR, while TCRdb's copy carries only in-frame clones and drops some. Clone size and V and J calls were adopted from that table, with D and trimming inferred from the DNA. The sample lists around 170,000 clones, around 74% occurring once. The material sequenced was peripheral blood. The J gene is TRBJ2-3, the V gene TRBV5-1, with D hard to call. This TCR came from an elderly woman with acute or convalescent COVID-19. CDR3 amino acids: CASRLEARPGDTQYF. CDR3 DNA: TGCGCCAGCAGACTTGAAGCTCGGCCGGGAGATACGCAGTATTTT.